This T cell receptor (beta chain) was documented in a study of OX40 agonist ivuxolimab in advanced cancers. For context, the study as a whole: Ivuxolimab was a fully human IgG2 agonistic monoclonal antibody targeting the costimulatory receptor OX40 (CD134). Intravenous ivuxolimab was administered to patients every 2 weeks at six dose levels: 0.01, 0.1, 0.3, 1.5, 3 and 10 mg/kg. Of the approximately 50 patients in dose escalation, about 20 had hepatocellular carcinoma, about 15 had melanoma, 9 had renal cell carcinoma and 9 had head and neck cancer. In the dose-escalation cohort, 82.7% of patients were male, and the mean age was roughly 60 years, with a range of about 23 to 90. Prior anti-PD-1, anti-PD-L1 or anti-CTLA-4 therapy was permitted, and about two fifths of dose-escalation patients had received checkpoint inhibitors. Partial responses were achieved by three dose-escalation patients, of whom one had hepatocellular carcinoma and two had cutaneous melanoma. The purpose of peripheral TCRbeta sequencing was to test whether ivuxolimab changed TCR sequence diversity and led to clonal T-cell expansion. The paper reports the monotherapy dose-escalation portion (N of about 51 patients) of the phase I ivuxolimab trial. Beyond this particular receptor, the publication reports: Which antigens the clonally expanded peripheral T cells were specific for was not determined. Low levels of normalized T-cell clonal expansion were also seen in some nonresponding patients. After ivuxolimab, more expanded clones were found on average in CD8+ T cells than in CD4+ T cells. Partial responders in the 0.1-3.0 mg/kg groups had among the lowest normalized peripheral clonal expansion, especially among CD8+ T cells. At doses of 0.1 to 3.0 mg/kg, clonal expansion of both CD4+ and CD8+ T cells in blood was seen between baseline and week 6.

For sequencing of the TCRbeta CDR3 region, genomic DNA was extracted from the sorted cells. The immunoSEQ Assay was used for sequencing of TCRbeta CDR3 regions. TCRdb provides this immuneACCESS table in a form limited to in-frame rearrangements. Some clones are lacking; in checked studies, under half of them reflect an unresolved V gene, and why the rest are absent is not known. Across this sample there are tens of thousands of clones, with about 91% seen only once. The leading ten clones occupy around 6.5% of the sample. About this clone: Its antigen is currently not known. Base-call qualities are not available, and no considerably larger clone is one nucleotide away.

From the cysteine up to the phenylalanine, the CDR3 has a length of 13 residues. The CDR3 DNA has 39 bases and is translated from base 1. The trial excluded patients who had a history of autoimmune disease or who were on systemic immunosuppression. Peripheral blood for TCR sequencing was collected from all dose cohorts at baseline, on cycle 4 day 1, and on cycle 7 day 1. Samples were obtained from an open-label, multicenter, first-in-human phase I dose-escalation trial of ivuxolimab. Adults with locally advanced or metastatic melanoma, renal cell, hepatocellular, or head and neck squamous cell carcinoma were enrolled in the trial. Before TCR sequencing, CD4+ T cells and CD8+ T cells from peripheral blood were sorted into separate populations.

This TCR derives from an adult with an advanced solid tumor such as melanoma, head and neck, liver or kidney cancer. The chain joins TRBV12-2 to TRBJ1-1. TRBV12-2 is given as a pseudogene. The sample here was CD4+ or CD8+ T cells sorted from blood, taken in a trial of the OX40 agonist ivuxolimab. The DNA is TGTGCAAGTCGCTCCCTTAGGAGGAGTGAAGCTTTCTTT. Translation gives CASRSLRRSEAFF.